This entry is about one T cell receptor beta chain. This sample was included in a study of blood T cell repertoires in COVID-19. Trimming shortened V by 1 base and J by 3 bases, and 13 bases separated the two germline ends. Germline CDR1 is SEHNR and CDR2 is FQNEAQ (reference sequence). The CDR3 totals 15 residues. TCRdb keeps only in-frame clones here, not all; method: immunoSEQ multiplex PCR. The sample lists roughly 290,000 clones, 70% to 90% occurring once. Cohorts were assigned according to the clinical history that participants reported. The sequence was obtained from a woman in her 30s who had recovered from COVID-19. The genes are TRBV7-9 and TRBJ2-7, with a possible D match to TRBD2 (6 bases). The sequencing sample was made of PBMCs or T cells enriched from blood (not recorded which). CDR3 DNA sequence: TGTGCCAGCAGCTTAGGAGGGACGGGGGACTACGAGCAGTACTTC. Its protein product is CASSLGGTGDYEQYF.